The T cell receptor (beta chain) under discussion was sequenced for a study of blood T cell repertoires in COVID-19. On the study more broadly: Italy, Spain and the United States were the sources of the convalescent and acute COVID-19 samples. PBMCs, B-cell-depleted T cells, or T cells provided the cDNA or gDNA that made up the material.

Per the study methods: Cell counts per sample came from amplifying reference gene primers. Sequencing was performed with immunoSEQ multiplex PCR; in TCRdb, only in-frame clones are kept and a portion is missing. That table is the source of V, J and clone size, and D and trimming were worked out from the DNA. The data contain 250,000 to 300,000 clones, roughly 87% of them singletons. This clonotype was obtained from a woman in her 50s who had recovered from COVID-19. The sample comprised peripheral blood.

CDR3 protein: CASSESYQPQHF. In nucleotides, the CDR3 is TGCGCCAGCAGTGAGTCCTATCAGCCCCAGCATTTT. V is TRBV10-2 and J is TRBJ1-5; D is uncertain. Germline lookup yields CDR1 WSHSY and CDR2 SAAADI. The CDR3 contains 12 residues. V lost 0 bases and J 5 bases, leaving 2 bases between the germline ends.